This TCR beta chain comes out of a study of shared clonotypes between healthy human individuals. CDR1 and CDR2 from the germline V gene are SGHRS and YFSETQ. V was shortened by 0 bases and J by 7 bases, with 13 bases between the two germline ends. There are 14 residues in the CDR3. Libraries were prepared by immunoSEQ multiplex PCR; TCRdb keeps only in-frame clonotypes and omits some of them. The data show about 180,000 clones, with over 85% seen just once and 0.067% held by the top ten. The sequenced material came from naive CD4+ T cells sorted from blood. Subset of the sample: CD45RA+ positively selected. This chain links TRBV5-1 with TRBJ1-2; D gene uncertain. The receptor was derived from a woman aged 25 to 39 in good health. The chain's CDR3 is CASSLGRGSTGYTF. CDR3 DNA: TGCGCCAGCAGCTTGGGTCGGGGTAGCACTGGCTACACCTTC.